The 18 T cell receptor beta chains below were found in one sample sequenced in a study of glioma-infiltrating T cells after dendritic cell vaccination. Profiled with immunoSEQ multiplex PCR; TCRdb holds only in-frame clones, not every one. The table records 60,000 to 70,000 clones, 75% to 90% of them present only once. The material sequenced was blood, taken before dendritic cell vaccination. These receptors originate from a human donor with glioblastoma.

The gene calls are TRBV6-5 and TRBJ1-6; D call uncertain. The CDR3 is made up of 16 amino acids. Trimming pared 2 bases from V and 1 base from J, leaving 9 bases between. The germline V gene has CDR1 MNHEY and CDR2 SVGAGI. CDR3 residues: CASSYTPRSYNSPLHF. The CDR3 bases are TGTGCCAGCAGTTACACCCCCCGGTCCTATAATTCACCCCTCCACTTT.

The chain uses TRBV5-6 and TRBJ1-4; 8 nucleotides align to TRBD1. Germline CDR1 reads SGHDT; CDR2 reads YYEEEE. Trimming cost V 4 bases and J 10 bases; bases outside gene matches: 6. CDR3 length: 13 amino acids. The CDR3 region has the DNA TGTGCCAGCAGCCAAATACAGGGGGGAAAACTGTTTTTT. It yields the protein CASSQIQGGKLFF.

The chain carries TRBV19 and TRBJ1-2, with 8 bases fitting TRBD1. Germline V gene data show CDR1 as LNHDA and CDR2 as SQIVND (reference sequence). With 6 bases clipped from V and 6 bases from J, the junction kept 9 bases outside the gene matches. This CDR3 contains 14 residues. This CDR3 reads CASRILGQGNGYTF. CDR3 sequence (DNA): TGTGCCAGTAGGATTTTAGGACAGGGCAATGGCTACACCTTC.

The V call is TRBV19, the J call TRBJ2-7, with TRBD1 identical over 10 bases. Germline V gene lookup returns CDR1 LNHDA and CDR2 SQIVND (reference sequence). This CDR3 spans 13 amino acids. V lost 5 bases to trimming and J lost 6 bases; unmatched junction nucleotides: 4. CDR3 bases: TGTGCCAGTAGTGACCGGGACAGGGGCGAGCAGTACTTC. Translating gives CASSDRDRGEQYF.

This chain connects TRBV5-1 to TRBJ2-1; no clear D gene. V lost 0 bases and J 6 bases, leaving 7 bases between the germline ends. CDR3 length: 13 residues. CDR1 and CDR2 from the germline V gene are SGHRS and YFSETQ. The CDR3 bases are TGCGCCAGCAGCTTGGTGGCTAGCAATGAGCAGTTCTTC. This codes for CASSLVASNEQFF.

The chain recombines TRBV6-5 with TRBJ1-2, with D possibly TRBD1 on 6 matching bases. V lost 7 bases to trimming and J lost 6 bases, with 15 bases between them. The CDR3 is 13 residues long. Germline loops: CDR1 MNHEY, CDR2 SVGAGI. CDR3 sequence (DNA): TGTGCCAGCACCCCGGGGGGGCAGGATGGCTACACCTTC. Encoded protein: CASTPGGQDGYTF.

The J gene is TRBJ2-3, the V gene TRBV18, with a possible D match to TRBD2 (5 bases). The germline V gene has CDR1 KGHSH and CDR2 LQKENI. CDR3 length: 16 residues. V was pared by 2 bases and J by 0 bases, with 12 bases between. CDR3 nucleotide sequence: TGTGCCAGCTCACCATTCCCGGGAAGGAGCACAGATACGCAGTATTTT. This sequence encodes CASSPFPGRSTDTQYF.

V gene TRBV27 combines with J gene TRBJ2-7; TRBD2 matches at 8 bases. Germline V gene sequence: CDR1 MNHEY, CDR2 SMNVEV (reference sequence). CDR3 length: 13 residues. V was pared by 7 bases and J by 3 bases, with 5 bases of the junction left unmatched. The CDR3 DNA reads TGTGCCAGCATTGCGAGCGGGGGCTACGAGCAGTACTTC. Residues: CASIASGGYEQYF.

The chain uses TRBV29-1 and TRBJ1-3, with D perhaps matching TRBD1 (5 bases). This CDR3 spans 12 amino acids. V lost 6 bases to trimming and J lost 2 bases, with 8 bases between them. Germline assignment: CDR1 SQVTM and CDR2 ANQGSEA. The CDR3 loop is CSVGTTGNTIYF. The CDR3, as DNA: TGCAGCGTGGGGACTACTGGAAACACCATATATTTT.

The chain has TRBV18 and TRBJ2-7; 9 nucleotides line up with TRBD1. Germline V gene data show CDR1 as KGHSH and CDR2 as LQKENI. This CDR3 spans 16 amino acids. J lost 3 bases, V lost 6 bases, and 12 bases had no gene match. The CDR3 DNA reads as TGTGCCAGCTCTCGTAGTGGGACAGGGCCCTTCTACGAGCAGTACTTC. Its translation is CASSRSGTGPFYEQYF. The whole variable domain, filled in from reference TRBV18 and TRBJ2-7, reads NAGVMQNPRHLVRRRGQEARLRCSPMKGHSHVYWYRQLPEEGLKFMVYLQKENIIDESGMPKERFSAEFPKEGPSILRIQQVVRGDSAAYFCASSRSGTGPFYEQYFGPGTRLTVT.

J is TRBJ1-1 and V is TRBV19; D possibly corresponds to TRBD1 (5 bases). With 4 bases removed from V and 5 bases from J, the gap between germline ends came to 14 bases. The CDR3 runs 14 residues. CDR1 LNHDA and CDR2 SQIVND come from the germline V gene (reference sequence). The CDR3 loop reads CASSRDSLGTEAFF. The CDR3 bases are TGTGCCAGTAGTAGGGACTCCTTGGGGACTGAAGCTTTCTTT.

This clone has a handful of counts. V gene TRBV7-2 combines with J gene TRBJ1-3; D possibly corresponds to TRBD1 (5 bases). The germline V gene has CDR1 SGHTA and CDR2 FQGNSA. This CDR3 comprises 15 residues. With 1 base removed from V and 3 bases from J, the gap between germline ends came to 10 bases. CDR3 amino acids: CASSLVGGIGNTIYF. CDR3 sequence (DNA): TGTGCCAGCAGCTTAGTCGGGGGTATTGGAAACACCATATATTTT.

This chain links TRBV5-4 with TRBJ2-5; 14 bases are shared with TRBD2. Germline loops: CDR1 SGHNT, CDR2 YYREEE (reference sequence). V lost 1 base and J lost 4; bases outside the gene matches: 15. CDR3 length equals 20 residues. The CDR3 coding sequence is TGTGCCAGCAGCTTGTTCCGGGGACTAGCGGGGGCCCCCGATCTAGAGACCCAGTACTTC. This encodes CASSLFRGLAGAPDLETQYF.

The J gene is TRBJ2-3, the V gene TRBV5-1; 8 bases fit TRBD2. Unmatched junction bases numbered 3, after V lost 1 base and J lost 5 bases. CDR3 length: 14 amino acids. Germline-derived CDR1 and CDR2 are SGHRS and YFSETQ. The CDR3, as DNA: TGCGCCAGCAGCTTGAGGGCGGGGGGAGATACGCAGTATTTT. Translating gives CASSLRAGGDTQYF.

This chain uses TRBV11-2 with TRBJ2-1; possible D gene TRBD2, 6 bases. V lost 5 bases and J lost 0, with 14 bases in between. The germline CDR1 and CDR2 sequences are SGHAT and FQNNGV. The CDR3 runs 16 residues. This chain's CDR3 is CASSHYRGSSYNEQFF. The CDR3 nucleotides are TGTGCCAGCAGCCACTATCGGGGGAGCTCCTACAATGAGCAGTTCTTC.

This chain uses TRBV18 with TRBJ2-2, with no clear D. The CDR3 extends over 14 amino acids. The V gene lost 1 base and the J gene lost 3 bases, with 6 bases spanning the gap. Looked up from germline, CDR1 is KGHSH and CDR2 is LQKENI. The CDR3 sequence is CASSPLDYTGELFF. The DNA for the CDR3 is TGTGCCAGCTCACCACTAGATTACACCGGGGAGCTGTTTTTT.

The chain recombines TRBV28 with TRBJ2-7; D is perhaps TRBD1 (6 bases). The ends were cut back, 7 bases at V and 1 base at J, with 14 bases in the middle. The length of the CDR3 is 14 residues. The germline V gene has CDR1 MDHEN and CDR2 SYDVKM. The CDR3: CASIKQGSSYEQYF. The CDR3 DNA is TGTGCCAGCATAAAACAGGGTAGTTCCTACGAGCAGTACTTC.

Only a few counts were recorded for this clone. This chain links TRBV2 with TRBJ1-3, with 8 nucleotides matching TRBD1. Germline V gives CDR1 SNHLY, CDR2 FYNNEI. The CDR3 spans 13 residues. V shed 8 bases and J 9 bases; nucleotides not matched to a gene: 9. The CDR3 here is CASRPGGLGTIYF. In DNA form, the CDR3 reads TGTGCCAGCCGGCCAGGGGGCTTAGGCACCATATATTTT.